A single sample gave rise to the 5 T cell receptor beta chains below, sequenced in a study of T-cell reconstitution after alpha-beta-depleted transplantation in children. Unique molecular identifiers were incorporated when the TCRbeta library was constructed. TCRdb re-called the PCR reads with MiXCR, one entry per CDR3 protein. The top ten hold approximately 2.1% of the sample, which has some 600,000 distinct CDR3 sequences, over 10% seen once. The sample in question was PBMCs, mostly from graft donor cells, obtained 360 days after TCRalphabeta/CD19-depleted stem cell transplant. These receptors were collected from a male patient younger than 18 who had a stem cell transplant for acute myeloid leukemia, so the T cells may come from the graft donor.

There are many counts of this clonotype. The genes are TRBV29-1 and TRBJ2-1, with D possibly being TRBD2 (5 bases). V was pared by 3 bases and J by 3 bases, with 24 bases between. Germline lookup yields CDR1 SQVTM and CDR2 ANQGSEA. The CDR3 is 18 amino acids. The CDR3 spells CSVERATAGALRYNEQFF. The CDR3 DNA reads TGCAGCGTTGAGAGGGCGACTGCGGGTGCACTCCGCTACAATGAGCAGTTCTTC.

The rearrangement joins TRBV28 to TRBJ2-1, with TRBD2 matching 10 bases. CDR3 length: 15 amino acids. Germline V CDR1 and CDR2: MDHEN, SYDVKM. V lost 3 bases to trimming and J lost 7 bases; unmatched junction nucleotides: 6. For the CDR3, the DNA is TGTGCCAGCAGTTTTCGGCTAGCGGGAGCAAATGAGCAGTTCTTC. Translation gives CASSFRLAGANEQFF.

V is TRBV20-1 and J is TRBJ1-2; D call uncertain. The germline V gene encodes CDR1 DFQATT and CDR2 SNEGSKA (reference sequence). The CDR3 is 13 residues long. Here the CDR3 DNA reads TGCAGGACAAAACAGTGGAAGGAGTATGGCTACACCTTC. Its translation is CRTKQWKEYGYTF.

The gene calls are TRBV20-1 and TRBJ2-7, with D perhaps TRBD2 (5 bases). This CDR3 has 14 amino acids. V was shortened by 4 bases and J by 3 bases, with 16 bases between the two germline ends. The germline CDR1 and CDR2 sequences are DFQATT and SNEGSKA (reference sequence). The DNA of the CDR3 is TGCAGTGCTATCTCCCACACTAGGATCTACGAGCAGTACTTC. Translating gives CSAISHTRIYEQYF.

This clonotype was recorded a few times. The rearrangement joins TRBV7-2 to TRBJ2-7, with D unclear. The CDR3 sequence is 13 residues long. In germline, CDR1 is SGHTA, CDR2 FQGNSA. With 5 bases removed from V and 4 bases from J, the gap between germline ends came to 12 bases. As DNA, the CDR3 is TGTGCCAGCAGCCCCTCTCCGGAGTACGAGCAGTACTTC. Its translation: CASSPSPEYEQYF.